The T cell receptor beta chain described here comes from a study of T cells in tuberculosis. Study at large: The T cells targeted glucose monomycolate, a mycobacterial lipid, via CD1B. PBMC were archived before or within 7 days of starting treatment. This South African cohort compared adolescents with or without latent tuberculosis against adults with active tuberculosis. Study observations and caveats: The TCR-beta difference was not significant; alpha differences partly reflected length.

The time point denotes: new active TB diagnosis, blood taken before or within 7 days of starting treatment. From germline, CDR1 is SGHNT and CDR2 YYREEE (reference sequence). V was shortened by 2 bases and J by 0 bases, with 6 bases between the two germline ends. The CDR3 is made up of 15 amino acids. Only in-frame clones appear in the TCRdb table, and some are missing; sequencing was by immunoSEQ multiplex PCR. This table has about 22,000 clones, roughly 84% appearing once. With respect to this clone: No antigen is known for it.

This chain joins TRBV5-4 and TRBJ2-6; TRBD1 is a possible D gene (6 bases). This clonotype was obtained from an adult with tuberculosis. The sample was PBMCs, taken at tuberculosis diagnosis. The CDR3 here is CASSLGGSGANVLTF. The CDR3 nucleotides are TGTGCCAGCAGCTTAGGGGGCTCTGGGGCCAACGTCCTGACTTTC.